This T cell receptor beta chain was documented in a study of cytomegalovirus exposure and HLA in healthy donors. This CDR3 has 13 amino acids. CDR1 is WNHNN, CDR2 SYGVQD, per germline (reference sequence). Trimming removed 2 bases at V and 7 bases at J, with 8 bases between. The PCR used 60 Vbeta and 13 Jbeta primers. Profiling relied on immunoSEQ multiplex PCR, and the TCRdb table lists in-frame clones only, not all of them. The table for this sample gives roughly 190,000 clones. This clonotype originated in a woman between 18 and 30 years old in good health and CMV-seropositive. The V and J genes are TRBV10-1 and TRBJ2-2; D may be TRBD2 (6 bases). Sequences were obtained from PBMCs. The CDR3 sequence: CASSEGGNGELFF. DNA of the CDR3: TGCGCCAGCAGTGAGGGAGGGAACGGGGAGCTGTTTTTT.